Below, 10 T cell receptor beta chains from the same sample are listed, as sequenced in a study of cytomegalovirus exposure and HLA in healthy donors (dated by TCRdb to the late 2010s). The method behind the library was the immunoSEQ multiplex PCR assay. A mixture of 60 forward primers for TCR Vbeta segments and 13 reverse primers for TCR Jbeta segments was used in the multiplex PCR. TCRdb provides this immuneACCESS table in a form limited to in-frame rearrangements. Some clones are lacking; in checked studies, under half of them reflect an unresolved V gene, and why the rest are absent is not known. This sample's records show about 120,000 clones. The top ten clones comprise roughly 3.5% of the sample. What was sequenced was PBMCs. These receptors were taken from a young man in good health and CMV-seronegative.

This chain connects TRBV25-1 to TRBJ2-5; 7 bases match TRBD1. The germline gives CDR1 MGHDK, CDR2 SYGVNS. J gave up 1 base and V 2 bases, and 7 bases lay outside the gene matches. This CDR3 is 16 amino acids long. DNA for the CDR3: TGTGCCAGCAGTGAAAACGTGGGACAGCCCCAAGAGACCCAGTACTTC. This gives the protein CASSENVGQPQETQYF.

CDR3 region: CSVVRGYYEQYF. The CDR3 DNA follows: TGCAGCGTTGTGAGAGGCTACTACGAGCAGTACTTC. V is TRBV29-1 and J is TRBJ2-7; unclear D gene. CDR3 length: 12 amino acids. V lost 4 bases to trimming and J lost 3 bases, with 10 bases between them. Germline V CDR1 and CDR2: SQVTM, ANQGSEA.

The rearrangement joins TRBV4-1 to TRBJ2-2; 9 bases are shared with TRBD2. Germline V CDR1 and CDR2: MGHRA, YSYEKL. The length of the CDR3 is 18 residues. V lost 3 bases to trimming and J lost 2 bases; unmatched junction nucleotides: 10. The CDR3 protein is CASSQVLRLAENTGELFF. As DNA, the CDR3 is TGCGCCAGCAGCCAGGTCCTGAGACTAGCGGAAAACACCGGGGAGCTGTTTTTT.

Written as DNA, the CDR3 is TGTGCCAGCAGCTTGGACGGCGGGAGGAAACATGAGCAGTTCTTC. Encoded protein: CASSLDGGRKHEQFF. The rearrangement links TRBV5-4 to TRBJ2-1, with 8 bases fitting TRBD2. The V gene end was trimmed by 0 bases and the J gene end by 8 bases; junction bases not matched to a gene: 7. CDR3 length: 15 amino acids. Germline assignment: CDR1 SGHNT and CDR2 YYREEE (reference sequence). The variable domain in full, with the rest retrieved from reference TRBV5-4 and TRBJ2-1, is ETGVTQSPTHLIKTRGQQVTLRCSSQSGHNTVSWYQQALGQGPQFIFQYYREEENGRGNFPPRFSGLQFPNYSSELNVNALELDDSALYLCASSLDGGRKHEQFFGPGTRLTVL.

The J gene is TRBJ1-1, the V gene TRBV10-3; D remains unclear. Germline loops: CDR1 ENHRY, CDR2 SYGVKD. V gave up 8 bases and J gave up 0 bases, with 10 bases separating them. The CDR3 is made up of 13 amino acids. The CDR3 is CAISLDLNTEAFF. The CDR3 DNA reads TGTGCCATCTCCTTAGATCTGAACACTGAAGCTTTCTTT.

The V and J genes are TRBV5-4 and TRBJ2-2, with D tentatively TRBD2 (5 bases). Deletions cut 5 bases from V and 7 bases from J, with 12 bases between. The CDR3 covers 13 residues. Germline V gene lookup returns CDR1 SGHNT and CDR2 YYREEE (reference sequence). The CDR3 sequence is CASRSSLFGELFF. CDR3 coding DNA: TGTGCCAGCAGGTCTAGCCTTTTCGGGGAGCTGTTTTTT.

V is TRBV2 and J is TRBJ1-6; D ambiguous. The CDR3 is made up of 16 amino acids. Trimming removed 7 bases at V and 5 bases at J, with 18 bases between. Germline V gives CDR1 SNHLY, CDR2 FYNNEI. CDR3 DNA: TGTGCCAGCAACCTATTAGTCCAGGCCAATAATTCACCCCTCCACTTT. Protein: CASNLLVQANNSPLHF.

The rearrangement links TRBV19 to TRBJ2-7; tentative D call: TRBD2 (6 bases). The CDR3 totals 13 residues. V lost 10 bases and J 4 bases, leaving 17 bases between the germline ends. Looked up from germline, CDR1 is LNHDA and CDR2 is SQIVND (reference sequence). The CDR3 loop is CATGVLIGYEQYF. CDR3 DNA sequence: TGTGCCACGGGGGTCCTAATAGGGTACGAGCAGTACTTC.

The chain is built from TRBV9 and TRBJ2-5; 8 nucleotides agree with TRBD2. Per the germline V gene, CDR1 is SGDLS and CDR2 is YYNGEE. The V and J ends lost 4 bases and 0 bases, in that order; junction bases with no gene match: 5. The CDR3 runs to 15 residues. CDR3 nucleotides: TGTGCCAGCAGCCCCTCGGGGGGGTACCAAGAGACCCAGTACTTC. Protein product: CASSPSGGYQETQYF.

The genes are TRBV7-9 and TRBJ1-1; D perhaps matches TRBD1 (6 bases). Germline V CDR1 and CDR2: SEHNR, FQNEAQ (reference sequence). Trimming took 5 bases from V and 5 from J, leaving 15 bases between them. The CDR3 sequence is 14 residues long. The CDR3 here is CASSPSGGGTEAFF. CDR3 in DNA: TGTGCCAGCAGCCCCTCGGGGGGCGGGACTGAAGCTTTCTTT.